Reported below is one TCR beta chain. These data come from a study of CD8 T cells in Susac syndrome. Random hexamers were used to reverse transcribe the RNA input (about 0.5 to 1 ug). TCRdb used MiXCR to reprocess the immunoSEQ multiplex PCR reads, holding one entry per CDR3 protein. The sample holds some 200,000 distinct CDR3 sequences, around 95% seen once. TEMRA cells were FACS-enriched, and CD8+ and CD4+ T cells were isolated negatively. The germline CDR1 and CDR2 sequences are DFQATT and SNEGSKA (reference sequence). The V gene lost 4 bases and the J gene lost 0 bases, with 10 bases spanning the gap. The CDR3 has 14 amino acids.

The sequence derives from a human donor with multiple sclerosis. V is TRBV20-1 and J is TRBJ1-3; D call uncertain. Sequencing input: CD4+ T cells from PBMCs. CDR3 nucleotide sequence: TGCAGTGCTATGACGCCCAACTCTGGAAACACCATATATTTT. This gives the protein CSAMTPNSGNTIYF.